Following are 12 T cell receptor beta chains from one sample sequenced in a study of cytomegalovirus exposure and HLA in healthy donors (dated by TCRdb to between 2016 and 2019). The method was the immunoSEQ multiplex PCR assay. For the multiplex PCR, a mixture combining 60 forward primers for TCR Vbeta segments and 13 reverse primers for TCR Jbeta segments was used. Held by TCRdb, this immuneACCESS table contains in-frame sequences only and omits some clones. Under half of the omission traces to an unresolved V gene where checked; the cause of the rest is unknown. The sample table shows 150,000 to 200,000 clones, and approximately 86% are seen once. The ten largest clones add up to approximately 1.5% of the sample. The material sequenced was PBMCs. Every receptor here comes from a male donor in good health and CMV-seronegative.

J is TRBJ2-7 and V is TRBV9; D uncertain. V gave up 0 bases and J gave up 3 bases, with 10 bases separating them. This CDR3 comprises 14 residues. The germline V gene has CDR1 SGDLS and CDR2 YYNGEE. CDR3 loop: CASSVDPGGYEQYF. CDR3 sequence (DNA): TGTGCCAGCAGCGTAGACCCGGGTGGCTACGAGCAGTACTTC.

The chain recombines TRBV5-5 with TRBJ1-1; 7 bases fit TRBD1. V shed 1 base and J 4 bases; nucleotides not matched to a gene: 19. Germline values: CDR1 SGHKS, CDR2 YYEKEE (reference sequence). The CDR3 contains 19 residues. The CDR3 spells CASSLNPQGVPHGGTEAFF. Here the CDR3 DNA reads TGTGCCAGCAGCTTGAACCCCCAGGGGGTCCCTCACGGGGGCACTGAAGCTTTCTTT.

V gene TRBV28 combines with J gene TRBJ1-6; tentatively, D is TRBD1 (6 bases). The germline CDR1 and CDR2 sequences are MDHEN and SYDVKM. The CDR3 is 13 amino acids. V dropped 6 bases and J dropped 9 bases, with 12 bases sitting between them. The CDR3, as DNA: TGTGCCAGCAGGGAAGGGGGTCGTTCACCCCTCCACTTT. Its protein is CASREGGRSPLHF.

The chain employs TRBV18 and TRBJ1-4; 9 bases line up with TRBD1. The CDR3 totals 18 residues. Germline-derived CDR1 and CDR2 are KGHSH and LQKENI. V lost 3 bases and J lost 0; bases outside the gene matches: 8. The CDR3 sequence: CASSPSDRGRPTNEKLFF. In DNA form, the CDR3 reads TGTGCCAGCTCACCCTCGGACAGGGGACGTCCAACTAATGAAAAACTGTTTTTT.

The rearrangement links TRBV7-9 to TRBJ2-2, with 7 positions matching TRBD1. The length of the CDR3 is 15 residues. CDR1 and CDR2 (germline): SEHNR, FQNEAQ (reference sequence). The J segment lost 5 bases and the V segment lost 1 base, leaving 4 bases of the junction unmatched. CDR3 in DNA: TGTGCCAGCAGCTTAGAAGGGGACAGAACCGGGGAGCTGTTTTTT. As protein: CASSLEGDRTGELFF.

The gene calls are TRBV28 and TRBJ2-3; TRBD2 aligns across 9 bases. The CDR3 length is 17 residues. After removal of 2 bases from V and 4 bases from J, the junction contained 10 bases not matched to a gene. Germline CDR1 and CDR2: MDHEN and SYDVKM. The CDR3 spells CASSLAQAGGWADTQYF. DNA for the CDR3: TGTGCCAGCAGTTTAGCCCAAGCGGGAGGATGGGCAGATACGCAGTATTTT. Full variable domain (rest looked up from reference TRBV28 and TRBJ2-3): DVKVTQSSRYLVKRTGEKVFLECVQDMDHENMFWYRQDPGLGLRLIYFSYDVKMKEKGDIPEGYSVSREKKERFSLILESASTNQTSMYLCASSLAQAGGWADTQYFGPGTRLTVL.

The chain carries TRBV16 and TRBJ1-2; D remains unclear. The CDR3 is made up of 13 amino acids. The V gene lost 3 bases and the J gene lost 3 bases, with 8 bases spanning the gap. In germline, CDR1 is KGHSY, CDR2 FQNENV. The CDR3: CASSQGRDYGYTF. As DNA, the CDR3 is TGTGCCAGCAGCCAGGGCAGAGACTATGGCTACACCTTC.

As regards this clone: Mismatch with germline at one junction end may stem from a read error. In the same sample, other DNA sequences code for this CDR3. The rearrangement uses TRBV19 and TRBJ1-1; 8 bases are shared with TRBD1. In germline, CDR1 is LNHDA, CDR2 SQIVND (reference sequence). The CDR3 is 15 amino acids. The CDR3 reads CASAPSGGVGTEAFF. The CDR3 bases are TGCGCCAGCGCACCCTCAGGGGGCGTCGGCACTGAAGCTTTCTTT.

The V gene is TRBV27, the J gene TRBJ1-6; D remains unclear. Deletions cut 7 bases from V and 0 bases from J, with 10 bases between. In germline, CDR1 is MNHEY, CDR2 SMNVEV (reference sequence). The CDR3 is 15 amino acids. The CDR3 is CASMGGNSYNSPLHF. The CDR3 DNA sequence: TGTGCCAGCATGGGCGGGAACTCCTATAATTCACCCCTCCACTTT.

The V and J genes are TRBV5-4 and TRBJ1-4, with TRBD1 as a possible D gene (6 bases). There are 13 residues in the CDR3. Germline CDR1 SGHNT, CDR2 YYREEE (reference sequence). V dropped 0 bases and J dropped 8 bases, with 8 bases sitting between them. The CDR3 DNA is TGTGCCAGCAGCTTGGCAGGGGACGAAAAACTGTTTTTT. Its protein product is CASSLAGDEKLFF.

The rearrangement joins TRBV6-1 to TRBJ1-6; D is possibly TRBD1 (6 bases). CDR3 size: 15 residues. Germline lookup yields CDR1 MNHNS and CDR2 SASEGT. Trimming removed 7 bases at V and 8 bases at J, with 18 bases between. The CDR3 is CASNEGGWFHSPLHF. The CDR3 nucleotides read TGTGCCAGCAACGAGGGGGGGTGGTTTCATTCACCCCTCCACTTT.

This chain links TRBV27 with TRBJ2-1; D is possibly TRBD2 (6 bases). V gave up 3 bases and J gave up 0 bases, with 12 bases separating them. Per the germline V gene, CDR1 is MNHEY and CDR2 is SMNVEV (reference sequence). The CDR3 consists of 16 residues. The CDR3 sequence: CASSFREYFSYNEQFF. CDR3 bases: TGTGCCAGCAGTTTTCGGGAGTATTTCTCCTACAATGAGCAGTTCTTC.